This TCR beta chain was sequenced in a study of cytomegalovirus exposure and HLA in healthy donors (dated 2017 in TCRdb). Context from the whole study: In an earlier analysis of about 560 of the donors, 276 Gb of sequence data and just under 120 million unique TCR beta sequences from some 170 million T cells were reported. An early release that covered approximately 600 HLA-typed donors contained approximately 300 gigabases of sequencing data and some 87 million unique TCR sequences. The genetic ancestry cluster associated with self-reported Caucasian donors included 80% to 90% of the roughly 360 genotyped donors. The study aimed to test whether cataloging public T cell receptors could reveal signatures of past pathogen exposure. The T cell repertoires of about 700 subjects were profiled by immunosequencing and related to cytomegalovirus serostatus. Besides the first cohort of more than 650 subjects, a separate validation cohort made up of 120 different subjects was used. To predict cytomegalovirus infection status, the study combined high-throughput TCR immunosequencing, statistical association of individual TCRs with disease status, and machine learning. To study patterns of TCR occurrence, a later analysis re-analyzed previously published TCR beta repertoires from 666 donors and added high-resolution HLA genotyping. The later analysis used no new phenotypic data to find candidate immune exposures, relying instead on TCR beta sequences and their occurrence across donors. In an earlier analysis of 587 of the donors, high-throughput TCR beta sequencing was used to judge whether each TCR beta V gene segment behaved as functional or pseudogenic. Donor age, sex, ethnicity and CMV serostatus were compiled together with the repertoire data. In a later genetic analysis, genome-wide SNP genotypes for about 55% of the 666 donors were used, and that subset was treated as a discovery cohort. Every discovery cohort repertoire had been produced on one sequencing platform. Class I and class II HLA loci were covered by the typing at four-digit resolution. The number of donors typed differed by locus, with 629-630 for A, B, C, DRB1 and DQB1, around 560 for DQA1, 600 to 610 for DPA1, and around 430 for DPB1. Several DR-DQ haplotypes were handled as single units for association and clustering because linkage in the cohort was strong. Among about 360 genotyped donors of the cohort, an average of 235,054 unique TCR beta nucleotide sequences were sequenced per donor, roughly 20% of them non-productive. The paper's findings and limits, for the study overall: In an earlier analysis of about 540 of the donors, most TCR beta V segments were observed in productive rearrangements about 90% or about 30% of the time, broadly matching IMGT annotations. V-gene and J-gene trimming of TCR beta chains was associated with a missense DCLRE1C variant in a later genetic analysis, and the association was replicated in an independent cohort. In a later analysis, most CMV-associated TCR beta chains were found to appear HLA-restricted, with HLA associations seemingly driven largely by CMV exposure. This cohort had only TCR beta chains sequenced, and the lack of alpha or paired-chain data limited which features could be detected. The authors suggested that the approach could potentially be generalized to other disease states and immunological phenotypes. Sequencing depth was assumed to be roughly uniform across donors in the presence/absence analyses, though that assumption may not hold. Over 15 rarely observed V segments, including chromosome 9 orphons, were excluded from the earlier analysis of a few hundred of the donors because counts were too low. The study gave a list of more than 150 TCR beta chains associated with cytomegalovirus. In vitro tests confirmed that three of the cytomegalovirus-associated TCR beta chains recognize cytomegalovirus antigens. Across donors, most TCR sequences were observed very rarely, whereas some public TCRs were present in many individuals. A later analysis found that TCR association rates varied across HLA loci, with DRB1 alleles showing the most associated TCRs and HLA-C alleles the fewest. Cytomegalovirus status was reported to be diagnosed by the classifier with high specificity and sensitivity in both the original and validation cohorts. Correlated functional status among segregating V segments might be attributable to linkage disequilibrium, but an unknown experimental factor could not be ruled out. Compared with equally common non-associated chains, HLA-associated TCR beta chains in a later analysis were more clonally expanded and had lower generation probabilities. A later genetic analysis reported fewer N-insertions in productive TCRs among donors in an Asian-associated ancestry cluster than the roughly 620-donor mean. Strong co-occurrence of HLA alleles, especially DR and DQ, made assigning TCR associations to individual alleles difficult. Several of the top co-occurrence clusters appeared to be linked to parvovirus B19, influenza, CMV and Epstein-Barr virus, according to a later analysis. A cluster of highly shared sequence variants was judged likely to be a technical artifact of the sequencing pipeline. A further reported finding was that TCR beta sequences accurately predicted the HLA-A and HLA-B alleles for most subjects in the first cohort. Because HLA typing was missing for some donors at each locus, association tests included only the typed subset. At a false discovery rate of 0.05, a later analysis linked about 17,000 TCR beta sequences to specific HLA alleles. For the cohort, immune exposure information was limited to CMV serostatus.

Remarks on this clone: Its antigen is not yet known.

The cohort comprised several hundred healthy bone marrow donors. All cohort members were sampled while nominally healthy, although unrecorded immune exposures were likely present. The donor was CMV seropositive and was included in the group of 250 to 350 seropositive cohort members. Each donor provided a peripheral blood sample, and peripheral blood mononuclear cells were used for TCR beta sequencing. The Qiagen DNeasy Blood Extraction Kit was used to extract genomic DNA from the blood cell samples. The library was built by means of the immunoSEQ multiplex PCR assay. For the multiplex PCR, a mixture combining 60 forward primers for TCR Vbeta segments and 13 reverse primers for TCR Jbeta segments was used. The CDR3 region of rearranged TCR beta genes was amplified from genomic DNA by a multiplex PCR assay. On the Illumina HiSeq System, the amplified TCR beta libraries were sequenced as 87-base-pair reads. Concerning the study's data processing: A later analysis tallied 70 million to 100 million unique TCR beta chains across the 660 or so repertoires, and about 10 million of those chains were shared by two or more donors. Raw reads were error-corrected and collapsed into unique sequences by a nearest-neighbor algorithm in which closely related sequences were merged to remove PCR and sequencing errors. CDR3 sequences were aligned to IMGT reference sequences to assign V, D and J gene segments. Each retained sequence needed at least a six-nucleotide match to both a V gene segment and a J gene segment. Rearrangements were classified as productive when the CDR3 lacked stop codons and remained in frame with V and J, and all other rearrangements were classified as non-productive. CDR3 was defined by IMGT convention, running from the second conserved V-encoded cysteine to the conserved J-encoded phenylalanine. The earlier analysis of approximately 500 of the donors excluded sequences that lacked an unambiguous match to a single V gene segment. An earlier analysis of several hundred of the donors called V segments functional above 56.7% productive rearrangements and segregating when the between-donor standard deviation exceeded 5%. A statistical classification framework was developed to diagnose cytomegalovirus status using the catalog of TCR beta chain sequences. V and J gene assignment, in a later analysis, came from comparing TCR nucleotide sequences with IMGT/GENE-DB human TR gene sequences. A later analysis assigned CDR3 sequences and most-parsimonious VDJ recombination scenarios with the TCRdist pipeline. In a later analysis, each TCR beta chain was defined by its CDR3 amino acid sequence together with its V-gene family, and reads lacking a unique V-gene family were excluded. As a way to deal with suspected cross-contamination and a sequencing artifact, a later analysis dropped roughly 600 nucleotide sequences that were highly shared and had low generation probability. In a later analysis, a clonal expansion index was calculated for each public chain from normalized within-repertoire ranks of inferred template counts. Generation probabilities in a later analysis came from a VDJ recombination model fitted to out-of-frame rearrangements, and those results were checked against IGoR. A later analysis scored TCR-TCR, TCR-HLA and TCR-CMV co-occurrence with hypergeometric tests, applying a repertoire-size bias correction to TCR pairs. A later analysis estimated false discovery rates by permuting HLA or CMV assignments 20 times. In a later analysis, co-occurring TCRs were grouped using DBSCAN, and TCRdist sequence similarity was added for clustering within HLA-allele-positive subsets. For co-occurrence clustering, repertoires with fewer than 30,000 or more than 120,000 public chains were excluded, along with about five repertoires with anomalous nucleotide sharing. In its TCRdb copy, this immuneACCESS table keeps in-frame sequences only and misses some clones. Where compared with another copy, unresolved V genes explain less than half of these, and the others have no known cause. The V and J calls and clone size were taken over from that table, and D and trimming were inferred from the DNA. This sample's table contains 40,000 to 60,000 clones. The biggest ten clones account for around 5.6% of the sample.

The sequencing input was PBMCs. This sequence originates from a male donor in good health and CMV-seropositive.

The CDR3 has the sequence CATSRSAGEGDTQYF. The sequence in DNA is TGTGCCACCAGCAGAAGTGCAGGGGAGGGAGATACGCAGTATTTT. The V and J segments used are TRBV15 and TRBJ2-3; tentative D gene TRBD2, with 7 bases matching. Per the germline V gene (reference sequence), LNHNV is the CDR1 and YYDKDF is the CDR2. The CDR3, from cysteine to phenylalanine, totals 15 residues. The DNA shown is the 45-base CDR3, in frame from base 1. Trimming costs V 2 bases and J 5 bases, and their ends lie 14 bases apart. Extended through the reference TRBV15 and TRBJ2-3 proteins, this CDR3 yields the full variable domain: DAMVIQNPRYQVTQFGKPVTLSCSQTLNHNVMYWYQQKSSQAPKLLFHYYDKDFNNEADTPDNFQSRRPNTSFCFLDIRSPGLGDTAMYLCATSRSAGEGDTQYFGPGTRLTVL.